A single T cell receptor beta chain is shown here with its context. The germline V gene encodes CDR1 SGHRS and CDR2 YFSETQ. CDR3 size: 14 residues. Between the trimmed V and J ends, which lost 4 bases and 5 bases, there was a span of 15 bases. The method was immunoSEQ multiplex PCR; TCRdb's version includes in-frame clones alone and lacks a portion of them. Seen here are over 3,000 clones, approximately 71% observed once, and the top ten hold approximately 22%. Steroid-refractory graft-versus-host disease after allogeneic hematopoietic cell transplant qualified adults for prospective research-autopsy enrollment. These data come from a study of tissue T cells after allogeneic stem cell transplantation.

The material sequenced was small intestine tissue, taken at autopsy. The receptor was derived from a male patient aged 60 or older with steroid-refractory graft-versus-host disease after an allogeneic stem cell transplant. Some T cells may be supplied by the graft donor. This rearrangement joins TRBV5-1 to TRBJ1-1; TRBD1 is a possible D gene (5 bases). The CDR3 sequence: CASSLITTGTEAFF. The DNA for the CDR3 is TGCGCCAGCAGCCTCATAACTACAGGTACTGAAGCTTTCTTT. The variable domain in full, completed from reference TRBV5-1 and TRBJ1-1, reads KAGVTQTPRYLIKTRGQQVTLSCSPISGHRSVSWYQQTPGQGLQFLFEYFSETQRNKGNFPGRFSGRQFSNSRSEMNVSTLELGDSALYLCASSLITTGTEAFFGQGTRLTVV.